These 10 T cell receptor beta chains share one sample of origin, sequenced in a study of blood T cell repertoires in COVID-19. The data were produced by immunoSEQ multiplex PCR, yet TCRdb's version contains in-frame clones alone and is incomplete. The table records fewer than 110,000 clones, around 88% of them present only once. The material sequenced was peripheral blood. These receptors all come from a man in his forties or fifties with active or convalescent COVID-19.

J is TRBJ2-1 and V is TRBV4-3, with no clear D. There are 12 residues in the CDR3. Trimming took off 0 bases at V and 10 bases at J, with 7 bases between the two ends. Per the germline V gene, CDR1 is LGHNA and CDR2 is YSLEER. CDR3 region: CASSQDSVEQFF. For the CDR3, the DNA is TGCGCCAGCAGCCAAGATTCAGTAGAGCAGTTCTTC.

The chain couples TRBV14 to TRBJ1-6; TRBD1 matches 7 bases. V shed 1 base and J 5 bases; nucleotides not matched to a gene: 2. Germline V CDR1 and CDR2: SGHDN, FVKESK. The CDR3 covers 15 residues. The CDR3 coding sequence is TGTGCCAGCAGCCAAGGGGGGACAGATAATTCACCCCTCCACTTT. Its protein is CASSQGGTDNSPLHF.

The rearrangement links TRBV12-3 or TRBV12-4 to TRBJ2-7, with TRBD1 identical over 7 bases. The CDR3 is 13 residues long. The V segment lost 6 bases and the J segment 3 bases; nucleotides outside the gene matches: 5. The CDR3: CASSFTGDYEQYF. DNA for the CDR3: TGTGCCAGCAGCTTTACAGGGGACTACGAGCAGTACTTC.

The chain links TRBV18 to TRBJ2-1, with TRBD2 identical over 9 bases. The CDR3 sequence is 13 residues long. Germline CDR1 KGHSH, CDR2 LQKENI. J was trimmed by 8 bases and V by 3 bases; bases with no gene match: 2. CDR3 residues: CASSPGLAYEQFF. In DNA, the CDR3 is TGTGCCAGCTCACCGGGACTAGCCTATGAGCAGTTCTTC.

Regarding this clone: Sequence at one end of the junction differs from germline and may be a read error. V gene TRBV27 combines with J gene TRBJ2-2, with TRBD1 matching 8 bases. Germline V gene lookup returns CDR1 MNHEY and CDR2 SMNVEV (reference sequence). The CDR3 contains 11 residues. This chain's CDR3 is CASSTTGVLFF. The DNA of the CDR3 is TGTGCCAGCAGTACGACAGGGGTGCTGTTTTTT.

This clone appeared a few times. The V and J genes are TRBV7-9 and TRBJ1-1; TRBD1 might be the D (6 bases). CDR3 length: 14 residues. CDR1 is SEHNR and CDR2 is FQNEAQ in the germline V gene (reference sequence). The V end was cut by 5 bases, the J end by 0 bases, with 10 bases between. CDR3 sequence (DNA): TGTGCCAGCAGCGGCGACAGGTTGAACACTGAAGCTTTCTTT. The encoded protein is CASSGDRLNTEAFF.

The J gene is TRBJ2-6, the V gene TRBV28; TRBD2 matches at 7 bases. Germline assignment: CDR1 MDHEN and CDR2 SYDVKM. With 4 bases clipped from V and 2 bases from J, the junction kept 11 bases outside the gene matches. This CDR3 has 18 residues. DNA of the CDR3: TGTGCCAGCAGTTCCTCAGCGGGATCGCGTGCTGGGGCCAACGTCCTGACTTTC. This sequence encodes CASSSSAGSRAGANVLTF.

The chain has TRBV15 and TRBJ1-4; TRBD1 might be the D (6 bases). CDR1 and CDR2 from the germline V gene are LNHNV and YYDKDF (reference sequence). The CDR3 has 15 amino acids. Trimming shortened V by 0 bases and J by 4 bases, and 9 bases separated the two germline ends. CDR3 bases: TGTGCCACCAGCAGAGATAGGGGGAGTAATGAAAAACTGTTTTTT. This encodes CATSRDRGSNEKLFF.

The chain recombines TRBV19 with TRBJ2-1; 8 nucleotides agree with TRBD2. V trimming: 6 bases; J trimming: 6 bases; junction bases outside the gene matches: 10. Per the germline V gene, CDR1 is LNHDA and CDR2 is SQIVND (reference sequence). The CDR3 spans 15 residues. CDR3 sequence reads: CASRSGAGGGNEQFF. CDR3 sequence (DNA): TGTGCCAGTAGATCTGGGGCGGGAGGTGGCAATGAGCAGTTCTTC. The full variable domain, rest sourced from reference TRBV19 and TRBJ2-1, is DGGITQSPKYLFRKEGQNVTLSCEQNLNHDAMYWYRQDPGQGLRLIYYSQIVNDFQKGDIAEGYSVSREKKESFPLTVTSAQKNPTAFYLCASRSGAGGGNEQFFGPGTRLTVL.

This clone was picked up a small number of times. The chain recombines TRBV7-6 with TRBJ1-6; D perhaps matches TRBD1 (5 bases). There are 16 residues in the CDR3. V was pared by 0 bases and J by 7 bases, with 13 bases between. CDR1 is SGHVS, CDR2 FNYEAQ, per germline. CDR3 nucleotides: TGTGCCAGCAGCTTAGCGGTCCCAGGGAACAATTCACCCCTCCACTTT. Translating gives CASSLAVPGNNSPLHF.